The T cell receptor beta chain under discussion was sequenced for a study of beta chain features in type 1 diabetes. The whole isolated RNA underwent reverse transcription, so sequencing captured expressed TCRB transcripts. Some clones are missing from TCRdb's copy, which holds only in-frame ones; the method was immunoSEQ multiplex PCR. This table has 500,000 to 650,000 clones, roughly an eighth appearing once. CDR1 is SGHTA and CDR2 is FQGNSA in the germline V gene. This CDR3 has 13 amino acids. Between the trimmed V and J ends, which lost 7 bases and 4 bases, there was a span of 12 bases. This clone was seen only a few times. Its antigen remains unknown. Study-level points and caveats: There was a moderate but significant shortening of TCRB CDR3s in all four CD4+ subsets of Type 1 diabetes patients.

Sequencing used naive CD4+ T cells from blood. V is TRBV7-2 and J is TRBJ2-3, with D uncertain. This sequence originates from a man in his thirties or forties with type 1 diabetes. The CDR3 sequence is CASTPYSADTQYF. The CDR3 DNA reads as TGTGCCAGCACCCCATACTCGGCAGATACGCAGTATTTT.